Shown below are 21 T cell receptor beta chains from a single sample sequenced in a study of radiotherapy plus CTLA-4 blockade in lung cancer. Repertoires were generated with immunoSEQ multiplex PCR, while TCRdb's copy carries only in-frame clones and drops some. The sample lists 55,000 to 75,000 clones; less than 85% were seen once. Specimen: peripheral blood, collected from a patient treated with radiotherapy plus ipilimumab. The receptors here all came from a human donor with non-small cell lung cancer whose response to radiotherapy plus ipilimumab could not be evaluated. Some clones in this sample may be carry-over from other donors' samples.

The rearrangement uses TRBV15 and TRBJ2-7, with a possible D match to TRBD1 (5 bases). The CDR3 runs 18 residues. Trimming removed 1 base from V and 3 bases from J, with 22 bases in between. Germline lookup yields CDR1 LNHNV and CDR2 YYDKDF (reference sequence). The CDR3 reads CATSRALGVEKSNYEQYF. The CDR3 bases are TGTGCCACCAGCAGAGCCCTAGGGGTGGAGAAGAGCAACTACGAGCAGTACTTC.

About this clone itself: Other DNA sequences in the same sample also yield this CDR3. J is TRBJ1-1 and V is TRBV9; 7 bases are a match to TRBD1. The CDR3 sequence is 14 residues long. Trimming removed 0 bases from V and 5 bases from J; junction bases left unmatched: 4. Germline values: CDR1 SGDLS, CDR2 YYNGEE. CDR3 bases: TGTGCCAGCAGCGTAGGAACAGGGGCTACTGAAGCTTTCTTT. This codes for CASSVGTGATEAFF.

The CDR3 loop is CASSRNTVTGELFF. In nucleotides, the CDR3 is TGTGCCAGCTCTCGAAACACCGTTACCGGGGAGCTGTTTTTT. The chain combines TRBV18 with TRBJ2-2; D unclear. The CDR3 runs to 14 residues. Trimming pared 6 bases from V and 5 bases from J, leaving 13 bases between. Germline-derived CDR1 and CDR2 are KGHSH and LQKENI.

In DNA, the CDR3 is TGTGCCAGCAGTCTAACGGAGTCCCCACAGCCCCAGCATTTT. Its protein product is CASSLTESPQPQHF. The V gene is TRBV7-8, the J gene TRBJ1-5; no reliable D call. Trimming took 6 bases from V and 7 from J, leaving 16 bases between them. CDR1 is SGHVS, CDR2 FQNEAQ, per germline. The CDR3 extends over 14 amino acids.

This chain joins TRBV6-6 and TRBJ1-2; the D is unclear. CDR3 length: 13 residues. V was pared by 6 bases and J by 4 bases, with 12 bases between. Germline lookup yields CDR1 MNHNY and CDR2 SVGAGI (reference sequence). CDR3 DNA sequence: TGTGCCAGCAGCCCCCAGGCAATCTATGGCTACACCTTC. Protein: CASSPQAIYGYTF.

This clone was found a few times. The chain recombines TRBV28 with TRBJ2-7, with 7 bases fitting TRBD2. J lost 6 bases, V lost 10 bases, and 12 bases had no gene match. The CDR3 runs to 13 residues. CDR1 and CDR2 (germline): MDHEN, SYDVKM. The CDR3 region is CATLGGGAGEQYF. As DNA, the CDR3 is TGTGCCACCCTTGGGGGGGGAGCTGGCGAGCAGTACTTC.

The J gene is TRBJ1-5, the V gene TRBV19; D is ambiguous. This CDR3 spans 13 amino acids. V was pared by 5 bases and J by 5 bases, with 10 bases between. CDR1 is LNHDA and CDR2 is SQIVND in the germline V gene (reference sequence). The CDR3: CASSFWEYQPQHF. The CDR3 DNA is TGTGCCAGTAGTTTCTGGGAGTATCAGCCCCAGCATTTT.

V gene TRBV7-2 combines with J gene TRBJ2-5, with TRBD2 identical over 10 bases. Germline V gene lookup returns CDR1 SGHTA and CDR2 FQGNSA. There are 15 residues in the CDR3. Losses at the gene ends were 4 bases for V and 7 bases for J; bases not matched to a gene: 9. CDR3 sequence (DNA): TGTGCCAGCAGCTCAGCGGGAGGGTTCTCGGGGACCCAGTACTTC. Translated: CASSSAGGFSGTQYF. Complete variable domain (other parts from reference TRBV7-2 and TRBJ2-5): GAGVSQSPSNKVTEKGKDVELRCDPISGHTALYWYRQSLGQGLEFLIYFQGNSAPDKSGLPSDRFSAERTGGSVSTLTIQRTQQEDSAVYLCASSSAGGFSGTQYFGPGTRLLVL.

The chain joins TRBV7-2 to TRBJ1-6, with a weak D call TRBD1 (5 bases). CDR1 and CDR2 from the germline V gene are SGHTA and FQGNSA. CDR3 size: 14 residues. V lost 5 bases and J 9 bases, leaving 14 bases between the germline ends. The CDR3 here is CASSPGTGGSPLHF. CDR3 nucleotides: TGTGCCAGCAGCCCCGGGACGGGGGGTTCACCCCTCCACTTT.

This clone was observed once. The V gene is TRBV2, the J gene TRBJ1-1, with a weak D call TRBD1 (5 bases). The CDR3 is 13 amino acids. CDR1 and CDR2 from the germline V gene are SNHLY and FYNNEI. The V gene lost 8 bases and the J gene lost 1 base, with 11 bases spanning the gap. The CDR3 here is CASGRGRNTEAFF. Here the CDR3 DNA reads TGTGCCAGCGGGAGGGGACGGAACACTGAAGCTTTCTTT. The variable domain in full, completed from reference TRBV2 and TRBJ1-1, reads EPEVTQTPSHQVTQMGQEVILRCVPISNHLYFYWYRQILGQKVEFLVSFYNNEISEKSEIFDDQFSVERPDGSNFTLKIRSTKLEDSAMYFCASGRGRNTEAFFGQGTRLTVV.

This chain links TRBV7-9 with TRBJ1-1; TRBD1 matches 8 bases. Looked up from germline, CDR1 is SEHNR and CDR2 is FQNEAQ (reference sequence). The junction had 10 bases not matched to a gene; V was cut back by 6 bases and J by 7 bases. The CDR3 contains 14 residues. CDR3 nucleotide sequence: TGTGCCAGCAGAGAATCCGGGACAGGCTATGAAGCTTTCTTT. Encoded protein: CASRESGTGYEAFF.

There are many counts of this clone. This chain joins TRBV5-1 and TRBJ2-3; TRBD2 aligns across 7 bases. CDR1 is SGHRS and CDR2 is YFSETQ in the germline V gene. V dropped 4 bases and J dropped 5; count of bases not matched to a gene: 1. This CDR3 contains 12 residues. CDR3 loop: CASSTGGDTQYF. The CDR3 nucleotides are TGCGCCAGCAGCACGGGGGGAGATACGCAGTATTTT. The variable domain in full, completed from reference TRBV5-1 and TRBJ2-3, reads KAGVTQTPRYLIKTRGQQVTLSCSPISGHRSVSWYQQTPGQGLQFLFEYFSETQRNKGNFPGRFSGRQFSNSRSEMNVSTLELGDSALYLCASSTGGDTQYFGPGTRLTVL.

CDR3 region: CASSEAWGQLVYGYTF. Written as DNA, the CDR3 is TGTGCCAGCAGTGAAGCGTGGGGACAGCTTGTCTATGGCTACACCTTC. The chain links TRBV6-1 to TRBJ1-2, with TRBD1 matching 7 bases. The germline gives CDR1 MNHNS, CDR2 SASEGT. The CDR3 sequence is 16 residues long. Trimming removed 0 bases from V and 4 bases from J; junction bases left unmatched: 8.

This clone has just a few counts. The chain combines TRBV7-9 with TRBJ1-3; no clear D. Germline V gene data show CDR1 as SEHNR and CDR2 as FQNEAQ (reference sequence). Trimming took off 4 bases at V and 0 bases at J, with 7 bases between the two ends. The CDR3 spans 14 residues. The chain's CDR3 is CASSSLGSGNTIYF. In DNA form, the CDR3 reads TGTGCCAGCAGCTCGCTCGGCTCTGGAAACACCATATATTTT.

V gene TRBV4-1 combines with J gene TRBJ2-7; no definite D call. Between the trimmed V and J ends, which lost 1 base and 3 bases, there was a span of 7 bases. Germline V gene data show CDR1 as MGHRA and CDR2 as YSYEKL. This CDR3 contains 13 residues. The DNA for the CDR3 is TGCGCCAGCAGCCAAGGCTCGGGCTACGAGCAGTACTTC. This codes for CASSQGSGYEQYF.

The V call is TRBV19, the J call TRBJ1-2; 7 bases align to TRBD1. The CDR3 runs 15 residues. Germline lookup yields CDR1 LNHDA and CDR2 SQIVND (reference sequence). V lost 5 bases and J lost 0; bases outside the gene matches: 6. This CDR3 reads CASSVGTATNYGYTF. CDR3 bases: TGTGCCAGTAGTGTCGGGACAGCGACTAACTATGGCTACACCTTC.

The rearrangement joins TRBV6-5 to TRBJ2-1; 7 positions match TRBD1. This CDR3 is 15 amino acids long. Germline V lookup: CDR1 MNHEY, CDR2 SVGAGI. With 10 bases clipped from V and 0 bases from J, the junction kept 9 bases outside the gene matches. Here the CDR3 DNA reads TGTGCCACCGGGACAGTCCCTTACTCCTACAATGAGCAGTTCTTC. Its protein product is CATGTVPYSYNEQFF.

The chain employs TRBV29-1 and TRBJ2-5, with 9 bases that match TRBD1. V was clipped by 7 bases and J by 6 bases; unmatched bases: 18. Per the germline V gene, CDR1 is SQVTM and CDR2 is ANQGSEA. The CDR3 has 16 amino acids. The CDR3: CSAAADRGGTWQTQYF. The CDR3 DNA is TGCAGCGCTGCCGCCGACAGGGGGGGAACGTGGCAGACCCAGTACTTC.

This rearrangement joins TRBV7-2 to TRBJ1-6; a weak D match, TRBD1 (6 bases). CDR3 length: 16 amino acids. Germline loops: CDR1 SGHTA, CDR2 FQGNSA. V was trimmed by 2 bases and J by 10 bases, leaving 18 bases between them. CDR3 DNA: TGTGCCAGCAGCTTAAGCGGACAGACGGGAACGTCACCCCTCCACTTT. Translating it yields CASSLSGQTGTSPLHF. The full variable domain, rest sourced from reference TRBV7-2 and TRBJ1-6, is GAGVSQSPSNKVTEKGKDVELRCDPISGHTALYWYRQSLGQGLEFLIYFQGNSAPDKSGLPSDRFSAERTGGSVSTLTIQRTQQEDSAVYLCASSLSGQTGTSPLHFGNGTRLTVT.

This clone was recorded only once. The chain recombines TRBV7-2 with TRBJ2-2, with D perhaps matching TRBD1 (6 bases). V was pared by 2 bases and J by 9 bases, with 13 bases between. Germline loops: CDR1 SGHTA, CDR2 FQGNSA. The CDR3 has 14 residues. CDR3 loop: CASSLSSDSRELFF. CDR3 bases: TGTGCCAGCAGCTTATCATCGGACAGCCGGGAGCTGTTTTTT.

The rearrangement joins TRBV28 to TRBJ1-2, with D possibly TRBD1 on 5 matching bases. This CDR3 has 11 residues. V shed 10 bases and J shed 4 bases, with 10 bases lying between them. Germline-derived CDR1 and CDR2 are MDHEN and SYDVKM. CDR3 sequence: CAILRGYGYTF. Here the CDR3 DNA reads TGTGCCATCCTTAGGGGCTATGGCTACACCTTC.